This entry is about one T cell receptor (beta chain). In its sample, this clone was seen once. This clone's antigen is unknown. No base qualities exist here, and no much larger clone lies one base off it. This entry comes from a study of shared clonotypes between healthy human individuals (dated by TCRdb to about 2020). Regarding the study in general: The cohort included a few men and a couple of women between 18 and 49 years of age. For each donor, CD4 naive and CD4 memory were each run on three plates, CD8 naive on two plates, and CD8 memory on one plate. The study deeply sequenced blood TCR repertoires of about 5 healthy adults to estimate repertoire size and the extent of clonotype sharing between individuals. Libraries were prepared and TCR repertoires were sequenced by different laboratories using diverse techniques, in order to increase sequencing depth and limit assay-specific biases. Per donor, leukapheresis produced somewhere between about 0.85 and 10 billion PBMCs.

CDR1 and CDR2 are read off the germline V gene as SGHTS and YDEGEE. After removal of 4 bases from V and 4 bases from J, the junction retains 10 bases not matched to a gene. Spanning cysteine to phenylalanine, the CDR3 consists of 15 amino acids. The only DNA kept is the CDR3, 45 bases in frame from the first base. Using the deep immunoSEQ assay, multiplex PCR amplified TCR CDR3 regions from genomic DNA. For each cell subset, the extracted genomic DNA was distributed evenly across all wells of several immunoSEQ 96-well plates, and each plate served as one replicate. For sorted subsets, about 200 ng genomic DNA, equal to about 30,000 T cell genomes, was loaded into each replicate PCR. Purified libraries were measured with a Qubit 3.0 fluorometer, size-checked on a Bioanalyzer 2100, and measured again with the KAPA Library Quantification kit. Each immunoSEQ 96-well plate was sequenced on its own single-read 150-cycle Illumina NextSeq 550 flow cell. As for the original processing: Because the immunoSEQ output held only junctional sequences and lacked quality scores, the filtering could not match the filtering applied to full-length reads. Sequences were annotated with PyIR, a Python wrapper for IgBLAST v1.9, and V/J genes and CDR3 were assigned using IMGT germline references. Reads were removed for weak V/J assignments (E-value above 1e-6), missing CDR3, stop codons, out-of-frame junctions, or ambiguous translated residues. A V3J clonotype was defined by an identical inferred V gene, J gene, and CDR3 amino acid sequence. Percentage overlap between repertoires was computed as shared unique clonotypes divided by the size of the smaller repertoire. Three approaches were used to assess repertoire richness: RTK rarefaction, the Chao1 estimator, and Recon v2.1 estimates of unobserved clonotypes. OLGA was used to compute generation probabilities for all TCRbeta clonotypes that the gDNA method yielded from four donors. The table comes from immuneACCESS by way of TCRdb, which keeps in-frame sequences with V and J called. Part of the clones is missing from these tables; in studies checked, under half for an unresolved V gene and the rest for unknown reasons. From that table come the V and J calls and clone size; the DNA was used to work out D and trimming. Here the sample has hundreds of thousands of clones; 85% to 95% occur a single time. The ten most abundant clones make up 0.11% of the sample.

Paper-wide results and their limitations: Naive subsets generally had larger estimated clonotype richness than memory subsets. Because the study included only a small number of donors, the genetic and exposure-history diversity represented was limited. Across four donors, about 5.2% of naive CD4, roughly 3.4% of naive CD8, approximately 2.5% of memory CD4, and around 0.4% of memory CD8 clonotypes were shared. Clonotypes shared by all four sorted-subset donors showed higher generation probabilities than non-shared clonotypes. Only blood was sampled, and tissue TCR repertoires likely differ from those in blood. Pairwise subsampling indicated that sequencing depth was expected to affect the degree of clonotype sharing among donors. Even with the large sequencing depth, rarefaction of the sorted-subset datasets indicated that sequencing was incomplete.

CD8 naive samples were CD45RO-negative cells positively selected for CCR7, giving a CD45RA+CCR7+ population that excluded TemRA cells. The donors were healthy, HIV-negative adults who had no recently reported acute infections or vaccinations. All donors were Caucasian adults living in Nashville, Tennessee, USA. Blood was obtained by leukapheresis, after which PBMCs were separated by Ficoll-Histopaque density gradient centrifugation and cryopreserved in liquid nitrogen vapor phase. Analytical flow cytometry was used to check the purity and quantity of each magnetically sorted T cell population. Genomic DNA was isolated from every sorted fraction and measured by UV absorbance on a Nanodrop 2000c.

Rearrangement joined TRBV5-8 to TRBJ1-1; TRBD1 fits 7 bases in the junction. The receptor comes from a woman aged 25 to 39 in good health. The sample comprised naive CD8+ T cells sorted from blood. Per the publication, the cell subset or site label means: CD45RA+CCR7+. CDR3 loop: CASSARGQGLTEAFF. The sequence in DNA is TGTGCCAGCAGCGCAAGGGGGCAGGGGCTCACTGAAGCTTTCTTT. Extended through the reference TRBV5-8 and TRBJ1-1 proteins, this CDR3 yields the full variable domain: EAGVTQSPTHLIKTRGQQATLRCSPISGHTSVYWYQQALGLGLQFLLWYDEGEERNRGNFPPRFSGRQFPNYSSELNVNALELEDSALYLCASSARGQGLTEAFFGQGTRLTVV.